The source of this T cell receptor beta chain is a study of cytomegalovirus exposure and HLA in healthy donors. Study-level background: Of all 400 or so donors who were genotyped, roughly 81% belonged to the Caucasian-associated ancestry cluster. Study conclusions and caveats: Later analysis associated a missense DCLRE1C variant with TCR beta V- and J-gene trimming. Roughly uniform sequencing depth across donors was assumed, possibly incorrectly. A later analysis showed HLA-associated TCR beta chains outstripping equally common others in clonal expansion.

A multiplex PCR was run with 60 Vbeta primers and 13 Jbeta primers. Libraries were prepared by immunoSEQ multiplex PCR; TCRdb keeps only in-frame clonotypes and omits some of them. The data hold 130,000 or so clones, with around 8.5% observed a single time. As regards this clone: Its specificity is unknown.

The CDR3 is made up of 17 amino acids. With 4 bases removed from V and 3 bases from J, the gap between germline ends came to 21 bases. Per germline, CDR1 SGDLS and CDR2 YYNGEE. This receptor was identified in a man aged 40-49 years in good health and CMV-seronegative. Sequencing used PBMCs. The gene calls are TRBV9 and TRBJ2-3; TRBD1 might be the D (5 bases). In nucleotides, the CDR3 is TGTGCCAGCAGCCCCCAAGGGGTTTCCCCTACTACAGATACGCAGTATTTT. It codes for CASSPQGVSPTTDTQYF. Full variable domain (rest looked up from reference TRBV9 and TRBJ2-3): DSGVTQTPKHLITATGQRVTLRCSPRSGDLSVYWYQQSLDQGLQFLIQYYNGEERAKGNILERFSAQQFPDLHSELNLSSLELGDSALYFCASSPQGVSPTTDTQYFGPGTRLTVL.